This T cell receptor beta chain was sequenced for a study of T cell clonality in common variable immunodeficiency. Sequencing used immunoSEQ multiplex PCR; TCRdb keeps in-frame clones, though not all of them. The sample shows fewer than 15,000 clones, none of them appearing just once. Germline loops: CDR1 MNHEY, CDR2 SMNVEV (reference sequence). V was shortened by 2 bases and J by 8 bases, with 9 bases between the two germline ends. The CDR3 is 13 amino acids. Caucasian heritage predominated among both patients and controls. Findings and caveats of the study: CVID subjects shared fewer TCRbeta clones than healthy controls did. Common variable immunodeficiency TCR beta sequences reportedly had fewer deletions and N-nucleotide insertions.

In this sample, this clone turned up many times. Its antigen is not known. The CDR3 goes on 3 residues after the read ends, and that part is filled in from the germline J gene. Sequenced material: peripheral blood mononuclear cells. This TCR came from a human donor with common variable immunodeficiency. The chain employs TRBV27 and TRBJ1-4; D may be TRBD1 (5 bases). This CDR3 reads CASSLQGSEKLFF. CDR3 DNA (partial): TGTGCCAGCAGTTTACAGGGTTCGGAAAAA.